The 19 T cell receptor beta chains below come from one sample, sequenced in a study of CD8 T cells in Susac syndrome. With random hexamers, reverse transcription was performed on roughly 0.45 to 1 ug of RNA. TCRdb ran MiXCR on the immunoSEQ multiplex PCR reads and lists one entry per CDR3 protein. The sample yields about 400,000 distinct CDR3 sequences, 85% seen once. What was sequenced was CD8+ T cells from PBMCs. The receptor set was obtained from a human donor with multiple sclerosis.

J is TRBJ1-2 and V is TRBV2; possibly TRBD1 for D (5 bases). V was trimmed by 7 bases and J by 0 bases, leaving 15 bases between them. The germline V gene has CDR1 SNHLY and CDR2 FYNNEI. The CDR3 covers 15 residues. CDR3 bases: TGTGCCAGCAAGGAAGGGGACTTAGCTAACTATGGCTACACCTTC. It translates to CASKEGDLANYGYTF. Combining the CDR3 with reference TRBV2 and TRBJ1-2 gives the whole variable domain EPEVTQTPSHQVTQMGQEVILRCVPISNHLYFYWYRQILGQKVEFLVSFYNNEISEKSEIFDDQFSVERPDGSNFTLKIRSTKLEDSAMYFCASKEGDLANYGYTFGSGTRLTVV.

This chain uses TRBV4-1 with TRBJ2-5, with D uncertain. The germline gives CDR1 MGHRA, CDR2 YSYEKL. Trimming took 1 base from V and 2 from J, leaving 8 bases between them. The CDR3 covers 14 residues. The CDR3 reads CASSQGVVQETQYF. The CDR3 region has the DNA TGCGCCAGCAGCCAAGGAGTAGTACAAGAGACCCAGTACTTC.

This chain connects TRBV28 to TRBJ1-1; D perhaps matches TRBD1 (6 bases). V was pared by 2 bases and J by 0 bases, with 13 bases between. The CDR3 length is 16 residues. Looked up from germline, CDR1 is MDHEN and CDR2 is SYDVKM. The CDR3, as DNA: TGTGCCAGCAGTTTAGCGCCGGACAGACTGAACACTGAAGCTTTCTTT. This gives the protein CASSLAPDRLNTEAFF. The variable domain in full, with the rest retrieved from reference TRBV28 and TRBJ1-1, is DVKVTQSSRYLVKRTGEKVFLECVQDMDHENMFWYRQDPGLGLRLIYFSYDVKMKEKGDIPEGYSVSREKKERFSLILESASTNQTSMYLCASSLAPDRLNTEAFFGQGTRLTVV.

This clonotype was recorded once. V gene TRBV27 combines with J gene TRBJ2-1; perhaps TRBD1 as D (5 bases). Germline V gene data show CDR1 as MNHEY and CDR2 as SMNVEV (reference sequence). The V gene lost 3 bases and the J gene lost 5 bases, with 11 bases spanning the gap. The CDR3 runs to 14 residues. CDR3: CASSLPTGDNEQFF. The CDR3 nucleotides read TGTGCCAGCAGTTTGCCTACAGGAGACAATGAGCAGTTCTTC.

A single count supports this clonotype. The gene calls are TRBV5-1 and TRBJ1-1; the D gene is possibly TRBD1 (6 bases). The CDR3 runs 15 residues. Germline V gene data show CDR1 as SGHRS and CDR2 as YFSETQ. V dropped 0 bases and J dropped 4 bases, with 13 bases sitting between them. CDR3 protein: CASSLDQGTITEAFF. CDR3 sequence (DNA): TGCGCCAGCAGCTTGGACCAGGGGACCATCACTGAAGCTTTCTTT.

V is TRBV20-1 and J is TRBJ1-5, with no clear D. V was trimmed by 1 base and J by 3 bases, leaving 10 bases between them. Germline CDR1 DFQATT, CDR2 SNEGSKA (reference sequence). The CDR3 has 14 residues. Here the CDR3 reads CSARGSQINQPQHF. The CDR3, as DNA: TGCAGTGCTAGAGGCAGTCAAATCAATCAGCCCCAGCATTTT.

The chain employs TRBV27 and TRBJ2-7, with 15 nucleotides matching TRBD2. Germline-derived CDR1 and CDR2 are MNHEY and SMNVEV (reference sequence). The CDR3 length is 19 residues. Trimming removed 5 bases from V and 3 bases from J; junction bases left unmatched: 14. CDR3 region: CASSPAPGLAGGIHYEQYF. CDR3 bases: TGTGCCAGCAGTCCGGCCCCGGGACTAGCGGGGGGTATTCACTACGAGCAGTACTTC.

This sequence joins TRBV19 and TRBJ1-1; 7 bases are shared with TRBD1. CDR1 LNHDA and CDR2 SQIVND come from the germline V gene (reference sequence). V shed 5 bases, J shed 7 bases, and the junction held 10 bases outside the gene matches. The CDR3 spans 14 residues. The CDR3 nucleotides are TGTGCCAGTAGTCCTACCGGGACAGACTTTGAAGCTTTCTTT. Its protein product is CASSPTGTDFEAFF. Together with reference TRBV19 and TRBJ1-1, the CDR3 gives the full variable domain: DGGITQSPKYLFRKEGQNVTLSCEQNLNHDAMYWYRQDPGQGLRLIYYSQIVNDFQKGDIAEGYSVSREKKESFPLTVTSAQKNPTAFYLCASSPTGTDFEAFFGQGTRLTVV.

The V call is TRBV30, the J call TRBJ2-7, with D tentatively TRBD2 (6 bases). The length of the CDR3 is 13 residues. Germline-derived CDR1 and CDR2 are GTSNPN and SVGIG (reference sequence). Trimming removed 2 bases from V and 3 bases from J, with 11 bases in between. CDR3 coding DNA: TGTGCCTGGAGTCCAGGCGGGGTCTACGAGCAGTACTTC. Residues: CAWSPGGVYEQYF.

V usage is TRBV12-3 or TRBV12-4 and J usage is TRBJ2-1, with 7 bases that match TRBD2. The CDR3 has 12 residues. V trimming: 8 bases; J trimming: 5 bases; junction bases outside the gene matches: 3. The DNA for the CDR3 is TGTGCCAGCGGGGGGGTCGACAATGAGCAGTTCTTC. Amino acids: CASGGVDNEQFF.

The rearrangement uses TRBV27 and TRBJ2-7; D gene ambiguous. Trimming pared 6 bases from V and 5 bases from J, leaving 8 bases between. The CDR3 has 11 amino acids. Germline CDR1 and CDR2: MNHEY and SMNVEV (reference sequence). CDR3 loop: CASRIAHEQYF. CDR3 DNA: TGTGCCAGCAGAATTGCTCACGAGCAGTACTTC.

V is TRBV19 and J is TRBJ1-2, with D possibly matching TRBD1 (6 bases). Germline V lookup: CDR1 LNHDA, CDR2 SQIVND (reference sequence). This CDR3 comprises 13 residues. Trimming shortened V by 10 bases and J by 6 bases, and 18 bases separated the two germline ends. CDR3 sequence (DNA): TGTGCCACCACCAGGGGCGTCCGGGATGGCTACACCTTC. It specifies CATTRGVRDGYTF.

The chain recombines TRBV20-1 with TRBJ2-7; TRBD1 or TRBD2 may be the D gene (5 bases each). V lost 6 bases and J lost 2, with 17 bases in between. Germline-derived CDR1 and CDR2 are DFQATT and SNEGSKA (reference sequence). The CDR3 loop spans 14 amino acids. CDR3 nucleotide sequence: TGCAGTGCAAACCCAGTCGGGGCCGCCTACGAGCAGTACTTC. The encoded protein is CSANPVGAAYEQYF.

CDR3 bases: TGTGCCAGCAGTTTCCTGGGGGCAGTTGGCGGCACAGATACGCAGTATTTT. Its protein is CASSFLGAVGGTDTQYF. V and J are TRBV27 and TRBJ2-3, with a possible D match to TRBD1 (6 bases). Trimming removed 3 bases from V and 1 base from J, with 17 bases in between. The germline V gene encodes CDR1 MNHEY and CDR2 SMNVEV (reference sequence). The CDR3 consists of 17 residues.

DNA for the CDR3: TGCGCCAGCAGCCGATATCTCGGCGACGTACTGTTTTTT. Translating it yields CASSRYLGDVLFF. The rearrangement uses TRBV4-1 and TRBJ1-4; D is uncertain. This CDR3 spans 13 amino acids. V lost 4 bases and J lost 13, with 16 bases in between. CDR1 and CDR2 (germline): MGHRA, YSYEKL.

V usage is TRBV20-1 and J usage is TRBJ2-5, with 8 nucleotides matching TRBD2. J lost 4 bases, V lost 0 bases, and 7 bases had no gene match. This CDR3 has 15 residues. Germline V gene sequence: CDR1 DFQATT, CDR2 SNEGSKA (reference sequence). CDR3 amino acids: CSAREERGPLETQYF. In DNA form, the CDR3 reads TGCAGTGCTAGAGAGGAGCGGGGGCCCCTAGAGACCCAGTACTTC.

This chain links TRBV28 with TRBJ2-5, with TRBD2 matching over 8 bases. The CDR3 has 14 residues. From germline, CDR1 is MDHEN and CDR2 SYDVKM. The trim removed 4 bases at V and 3 bases at J, leaving 4 bases unmatched. CDR3 bases: TGTGCCAGCAGTTGGGCAGCGGGAGAAGAGACCCAGTACTTC. The encoded protein is CASSWAAGEETQYF. Together with reference TRBV28 and TRBJ2-5, the CDR3 gives the full variable domain: DVKVTQSSRYLVKRTGEKVFLECVQDMDHENMFWYRQDPGLGLRLIYFSYDVKMKEKGDIPEGYSVSREKKERFSLILESASTNQTSMYLCASSWAAGEETQYFGPGTRLLVL.

This clonotype has a single count. The CDR3 DNA sequence: TGTGCCGTGACAGACTCCTACGAGCAGTACTTC. This gives the protein CAVTDSYEQYF. The rearrangement uses TRBV10-3 and TRBJ2-7, with D perhaps matching TRBD1 (5 bases). Deletions cut 11 bases from V and 0 bases from J, with 8 bases between. This CDR3 comprises 11 residues. The germline gives CDR1 ENHRY, CDR2 SYGVKD.

The V call is TRBV18, the J call TRBJ1-1, with D perhaps matching TRBD1 (5 bases). Trimming shortened V by 0 bases and J by 11 bases, and 16 bases separated the two germline ends. This CDR3 spans 14 amino acids. Looked up from germline, CDR1 is KGHSH and CDR2 is LQKENI. CDR3 sequence: CASSPPLQGGEAFF. CDR3 nucleotides: TGTGCCAGCTCACCACCTCTCCAGGGAGGAGAGGCTTTCTTT.